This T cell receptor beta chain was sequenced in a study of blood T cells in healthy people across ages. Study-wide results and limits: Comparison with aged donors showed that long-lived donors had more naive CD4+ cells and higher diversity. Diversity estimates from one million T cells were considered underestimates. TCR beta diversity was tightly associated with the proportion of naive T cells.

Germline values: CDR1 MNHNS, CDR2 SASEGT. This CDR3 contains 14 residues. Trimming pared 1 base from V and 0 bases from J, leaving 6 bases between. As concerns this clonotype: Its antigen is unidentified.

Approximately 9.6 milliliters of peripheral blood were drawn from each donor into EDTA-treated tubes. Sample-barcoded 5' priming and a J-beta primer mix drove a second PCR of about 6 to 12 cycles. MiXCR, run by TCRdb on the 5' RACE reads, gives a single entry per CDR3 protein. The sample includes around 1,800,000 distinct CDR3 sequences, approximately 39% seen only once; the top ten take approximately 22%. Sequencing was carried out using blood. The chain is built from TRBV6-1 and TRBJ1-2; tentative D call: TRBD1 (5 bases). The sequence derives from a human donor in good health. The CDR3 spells CASSEGGSNYGYTF. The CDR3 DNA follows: TGTGCCAGCAGTGAAGGGGGCTCTAACTATGGCTACACCTTC.